These 2 T cell receptor beta chains share one sample of origin, sequenced in a study of graft-versus-host responses after intestinal transplantation. Profiling relied on immunoSEQ multiplex PCR, and the TCRdb table lists in-frame clones only, not all of them. The sample carries 30,000 to 40,000 clones, roughly four fifths recorded once. The sequences come from PBMCs, collected 1070 days after transplant. The receptors were gathered from a human patient who received an intestinal transplant, so some T cells may come from the graft donor.

This clone appeared a few times. The chain joins TRBV2 to TRBJ2-1; 7 bases align to TRBD2. The CDR3 runs to 14 residues. After removal of 11 bases from V and 9 bases from J, the junction contained 16 bases not matched to a gene. CDR1 is SNHLY and CDR2 is FYNNEI in the germline V gene. The chain's CDR3 is CAGSFGGGWGEQFF. As DNA, the CDR3 is TGTGCCGGATCCTTTGGCGGGGGATGGGGTGAGCAGTTCTTC.

The count of this clone is one. The chain uses TRBV2 and TRBJ2-7; D call uncertain. Deletions cut 1 base from V and 0 bases from J, with 13 bases between. There are 16 residues in the CDR3. CDR1 and CDR2 from the germline V gene are SNHLY and FYNNEI. CDR3 in amino acids: CASSEGDKGSSYEQYF. DNA of the CDR3: TGTGCCAGCAGTGAAGGTGACAAGGGAAGCTCCTACGAGCAGTACTTC.